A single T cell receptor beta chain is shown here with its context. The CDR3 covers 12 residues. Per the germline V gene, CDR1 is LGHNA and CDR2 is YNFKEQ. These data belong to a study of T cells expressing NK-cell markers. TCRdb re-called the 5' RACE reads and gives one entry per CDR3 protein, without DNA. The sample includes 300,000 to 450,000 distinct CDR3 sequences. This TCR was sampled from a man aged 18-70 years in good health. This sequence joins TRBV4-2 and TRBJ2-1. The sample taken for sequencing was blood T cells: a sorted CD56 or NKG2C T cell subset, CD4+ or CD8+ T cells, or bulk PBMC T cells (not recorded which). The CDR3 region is CASSQDTVKQDF.